This T cell receptor beta chain was sequenced in a study of cytomegalovirus exposure and HLA in healthy donors. Points from the study as a whole: The authors excluded some V segments, including TRBV6-2 and TRBV6-3, as indistinguishable. Many donors carried some public TCRs, although rarity characterized most TCR sequences. Later, an analysis showed that TCR beta chains associated with HLA were more clonally expanded than others that were equally common.

As for this clone: Its antigen is currently unknown.

The CDR3 is made up of 15 amino acids. Trimming shortened V by 1 base and J by 2 bases, and 9 bases separated the two germline ends. Germline-derived CDR1 and CDR2 are SGHAT and FQNNGV. The PCR employed 60 Vbeta primers together with 13 Jbeta primers. In the study's own analysis: Later analysis identified 88 million or so unique TCR beta chains, about 10 million shared. Clones were read by immunoSEQ multiplex PCR, and TCRdb kept only the in-frame ones, dropping some. V and J calls and clone size follow that table, whereas D and trimming were derived from the DNA. In total, the table holds 100,000 to 150,000 clones.

The clonotype comes from a man younger than 35 in good health and CMV-seronegative. Sequenced sample: PBMCs. V and J are TRBV11-2 and TRBJ2-1; D might be TRBD2 (5 bases). The CDR3: CASSLAGNPYNEQFF. CDR3 in DNA: TGTGCCAGCAGCTTAGCGGGAAACCCCTACAATGAGCAGTTCTTC. Full variable domain (outside the CDR3, taken from reference TRBV11-2 and TRBJ2-1): EAGVAQSPRYKIIEKRQSVAFWCNPISGHATLYWYQQILGQGPKLLIQFQNNGVVDDSQLPKDRFSAERLKGVDSTLKIQPAKLEDSAVYLCASSLAGNPYNEQFFGPGTRLTVL.